The clone carrying this TCR beta chain is medium-sized (0.01 to 0.1%) by share. Its antigen remains unidentified. The sample is drawn from a study of T cell responses to AZD1222 COVID-19 vaccine. Points from the study as a whole: Donors were chiefly white British, with a greater number of females, and clonal diversity was perhaps underestimated. Every sample of the repertoires postdated the peak T cell response. Baseline seropositivity characterized only a handful of AZD1222 recipients. Vaccine-associated CD4 TCRs spanned spike, dominant at 160-218 and 743-854.

The CDR3 is 15 residues long. Between the trimmed V and J ends, which lost 1 base and 3 bases, there was a span of 10 bases. Germline CDR1 MNHNS, CDR2 SASEGT. The repertoire was sequenced with immunoSEQ multiplex PCR; TCRdb's copy has only in-frame clones and lacks some. The sample yields tens of thousands of clones, approximately 90% seen once. Sequenced here: peripheral blood, sampled on day 0 of AZD1222 vaccination. The chain is built from TRBV6-1 and TRBJ2-1; weak D call: TRBD2 (6 bases). The clonotype originates from an adult in good health. The CDR3 DNA follows: TGTGCCAGCAGTGAAGGTCTAGCGAGCTACAATGAGCAGTTCTTC. This gives the protein CASSEGLASYNEQFF.